This note documents a single T cell receptor (beta chain) sequence. This sample is drawn from a study of blood T cell repertoires in COVID-19. This table comes from immunoSEQ multiplex PCR, and its TCRdb copy is limited to in-frame clones, with some not included. Here the sample spans tens of thousands of clones, roughly 84% being singletons. CDR1 and CDR2 from the germline V gene are SGHRS and YFSETQ. V lost 4 bases to trimming and J lost 2 bases; unmatched junction nucleotides: 5. This CDR3 spans 14 amino acids. Input material: peripheral blood. This TCR came from a human donor in a cohort sampled during active COVID-19. The rearrangement links TRBV5-1 to TRBJ1-1, with 7 bases identical to TRBD1. The CDR3 sequence is CASSAGTANTEAFF. In nucleotides, the CDR3 is TGCGCCAGCAGCGCGGGGACAGCAAACACTGAAGCTTTCTTT. Full variable domain (missing parts from reference TRBV5-1 and TRBJ1-1): KAGVTQTPRYLIKTRGQQVTLSCSPISGHRSVSWYQQTPGQGLQFLFEYFSETQRNKGNFPGRFSGRQFSNSRSEMNVSTLELGDSALYLCASSAGTANTEAFFGQGTRLTVV.